One sample yielded the 22 T cell receptor beta chains listed below, sequenced in a study of PD-L1 blockade in urothelial cancer. Generated by immunoSEQ multiplex PCR, the TCRdb table keeps only in-frame clones and is missing some. The data contain 90,000 to 120,000 clones, about 90% of them singletons. Specimen: PBMCs, collected around atezolizumab (anti-PD-L1) treatment. These receptors were taken from a woman aged 80 or over with urothelial cancer.

The chain has TRBV21-1 and TRBJ1-5; TRBD1 reflects the table's D call only, with no check against the DNA. TRBV21-1 is reported as a pseudogene. The CDR3 covers 13 residues. The CDR3 here is CASTGTGKQPQHF. In DNA, the CDR3 is TGTGCCAGCACCGGGACAGGGAAACAGCCCCAGCATTTT.

The chain employs TRBV25-1 and TRBJ2-2, with 8 positions matching TRBD2. CDR1 MGHDK and CDR2 SYGVNS come from the germline V gene. The junction had 9 bases not matched to a gene; V was cut back by 2 bases and J by 7 bases. The CDR3 runs 16 residues. The CDR3 sequence is CASSENWASGRGELFF. The CDR3 region has the DNA TGTGCCAGCAGTGAAAACTGGGCTAGCGGGCGCGGGGAGCTGTTTTTT.

In DNA, the CDR3 is TGTGCCAGTGGGGCCTATGCAACTAATGAAAAACTGTTTTTT. It codes for CASGAYATNEKLFF. The chain carries TRBV6-1 and TRBJ1-4; perhaps TRBD1 as D (5 bases). Germline V gene lookup returns CDR1 MNHNS and CDR2 SASEGT. V lost 9 bases and J 0 bases, leaving 11 bases between the germline ends. This CDR3 region has 14 residues.

V is TRBV29-1 and J is TRBJ1-3; a possible D gene is TRBD1 (6 bases). The length of the CDR3 is 13 residues. The germline V gene has CDR1 SQVTM and CDR2 ANQGSEA. V dropped 3 bases and J dropped 8 bases, with 14 bases sitting between them. The DNA for the CDR3 is TGCAGCGTTGAGGGGGGGCTTGAGGACACCATATATTTT. Its translation is CSVEGGLEDTIYF.

The V and J genes are TRBV7-3 and TRBJ2-3, with TRBD2 matching over 8 bases. This CDR3 region has 15 residues. Trimming took 4 bases from V and 5 from J; bases not matched to a gene: 8. Germline V gene lookup returns CDR1 SGHTA and CDR2 FQGTGA. The CDR3 DNA sequence: TGTGCCAGCAGCTCCCTAGCGGGTGGGCGAGATACGCAGTATTTT. This encodes CASSSLAGGRDTQYF.

This sequence joins TRBV4-1 and TRBJ2-7, with D perhaps matching TRBD2 (6 bases). The V end lost 5 bases, the J end lost 2 bases, and 10 bases lay between the germline ends. This CDR3 is 13 amino acids long. Germline V lookup: CDR1 MGHRA, CDR2 YSYEKL. Here the CDR3 reads CASSRLEAYEQYF. DNA of the CDR3: TGCGCCAGCAGCAGACTAGAGGCCTACGAGCAGTACTTC.

Only one count was recorded for this clone. This rearrangement joins TRBV5-1 to TRBJ2-2; possible D gene TRBD1, 5 bases. The CDR3 spans 19 residues. Trimming took 1 base from V and 2 from J, leaving 21 bases between them. From germline, CDR1 is SGHRS and CDR2 YFSETQ. The CDR3 DNA sequence: TGCGCCAGCAGCTTGTACAGGTTAAGCCCTCGTGACAACACCGGGGAGCTGTTTTTT. This encodes CASSLYRLSPRDNTGELFF.

The gene calls are TRBV10-3 and TRBJ2-1; no clear D. CDR1 ENHRY and CDR2 SYGVKD come from the germline V gene. Trimming removed 3 bases from V and 2 bases from J, with 11 bases in between. The CDR3 extends over 15 amino acids. In DNA form, the CDR3 reads TGTGCCATCAGTGAAGGATTGACACCCTACAATGAGCAGTTCTTC. This translates into CAISEGLTPYNEQFF.

The chain carries TRBV5-6 and TRBJ2-1, with TRBD2 matching over 7 bases. V gave up 0 bases and J gave up 6 bases; unmatched junction bases: 3. The CDR3 consists of 14 residues. Looked up from germline, CDR1 is SGHDT and CDR2 is YYEEEE. The CDR3, as DNA: TGTGCCAGCAGCTTGGCTTCTAGCGGCAATGAGCAGTTCTTC. This encodes CASSLASSGNEQFF.

V gene TRBV19 combines with J gene TRBJ2-3, with 8 positions matching TRBD2. V shed 4 bases and J 5 bases; nucleotides not matched to a gene: 11. The CDR3 length is 16 residues. Germline CDR1 reads LNHDA; CDR2 reads SQIVND (reference sequence). The CDR3 loop is CASSTPKSGGEDTQYF. The CDR3 bases are TGTGCCAGTAGTACCCCTAAATCGGGGGGGGAAGATACGCAGTATTTT.

J is TRBJ2-7 and V is TRBV5-4, with a weak D call TRBD2 (5 bases). The CDR3 contains 13 residues. Germline V gives CDR1 SGHNT, CDR2 YYREEE (reference sequence). V lost 2 bases to trimming and J lost 3 bases, with 9 bases between them. The DNA of the CDR3 is TGTGCCAGCAGCTTCAGAGGGATCTACGAGCAGTACTTC. Its translation: CASSFRGIYEQYF.

J is TRBJ2-7 and V is TRBV27; TRBD1 matches at 7 bases. The CDR3 extends over 17 amino acids. V dropped 2 bases and J dropped 4; count of bases not matched to a gene: 14. CDR1 is MNHEY and CDR2 is SMNVEV in the germline V gene (reference sequence). The CDR3 spells CASSLRRPGTVKYEQYF. Written as DNA, the CDR3 is TGTGCCAGCAGTTTAAGGAGGCCGGGGACAGTTAAATACGAGCAGTACTTC.

V is TRBV19 and J is TRBJ2-7; 8 bases match TRBD1. The CDR3 covers 15 residues. J gave up 0 bases and V 8 bases, and 9 bases lay outside the gene matches. Per germline, CDR1 LNHDA and CDR2 SQIVND (reference sequence). CDR3 nucleotide sequence: TGTGCCAGTGCCAGACAGGGGAGTTACTCCTACGAGCAGTACTTC. It yields the protein CASARQGSYSYEQYF.

V usage is TRBV19 and J usage is TRBJ2-2; 7 nucleotides line up with TRBD2. The CDR3 length is 14 residues. The J segment lost 7 bases and the V segment lost 6 bases, leaving 8 bases of the junction unmatched. In germline, CDR1 is LNHDA, CDR2 SQIVND (reference sequence). In nucleotides, the CDR3 is TGTGCCAGTAGCCCATCCTGGACTAGCGGGGAGCTGTTTTTT. Its protein product is CASSPSWTSGELFF.

The chain couples TRBV28 to TRBJ1-1; D not certain. Trimming took 5 bases from V and 4 from J, leaving 8 bases between them. The CDR3 has 12 residues. The germline CDR1 and CDR2 sequences are MDHEN and SYDVKM. In DNA form, the CDR3 reads TGTGCCAGCAGTCGCTGGCCCACTGAAGCTTTCTTT. Translating it yields CASSRWPTEAFF. Combining the CDR3 with reference TRBV28 and TRBJ1-1 gives the whole variable domain DVKVTQSSRYLVKRTGEKVFLECVQDMDHENMFWYRQDPGLGLRLIYFSYDVKMKEKGDIPEGYSVSREKKERFSLILESASTNQTSMYLCASSRWPTEAFFGQGTRLTVV.

The chain combines TRBV6-1 with TRBJ1-4; D unclear. The V end lost 1 base, the J end lost 0 bases, and 18 bases lay between the germline ends. This CDR3 region has 19 residues. CDR1 and CDR2 from the germline V gene are MNHNS and SASEGT. For the CDR3, the DNA is TGTGCCAGCAGTGAAGGCAGTTTTGTTTCTTTTGCAACTAATGAAAAACTGTTTTTT. Translating gives CASSEGSFVSFATNEKLFF.

The genes are TRBV27 and TRBJ2-4; TRBD1 aligns across 8 bases. This CDR3 comprises 18 residues. Germline V gives CDR1 MNHEY, CDR2 SMNVEV (reference sequence). V trimming: 3 bases; J trimming: 3 bases; junction bases outside the gene matches: 13. The CDR3 protein is CASSFSPGTGLGKNIQYF. CDR3 sequence (DNA): TGTGCCAGCAGTTTCTCTCCCGGGACAGGTTTGGGCAAAAACATTCAGTACTTC.

The J gene is TRBJ1-1, the V gene TRBV5-4; weak D call: TRBD1 (6 bases). Germline-derived CDR1 and CDR2 are SGHNT and YYREEE (reference sequence). V lost 4 bases and J 4 bases, leaving 17 bases between the germline ends. This CDR3 spans 15 amino acids. CDR3 in amino acids: CASSPWGGRATEAFF. The CDR3 region has the DNA TGTGCCAGCAGCCCATGGGGGGGGCGAGCCACTGAAGCTTTCTTT.

CDR3 DNA: TGTGCCAGCAGCTGGGGACAGGGGTACAATGAGCAGTTCTTC. Its protein is CASSWGQGYNEQFF. The chain employs TRBV28 and TRBJ2-1; 10 positions agree with TRBD1. This CDR3 is 14 amino acids long. Germline lookup yields CDR1 MDHEN and CDR2 SYDVKM. Trimming at V came to 6 bases and at J to 4 bases, leaving 3 bases not matched to a gene. The variable domain in full, completed from reference TRBV28 and TRBJ2-1, reads DVKVTQSSRYLVKRTGEKVFLECVQDMDHENMFWYRQDPGLGLRLIYFSYDVKMKEKGDIPEGYSVSREKKERFSLILESASTNQTSMYLCASSWGQGYNEQFFGPGTRLTVL.

The chain couples TRBV18 to TRBJ2-2; the D is unclear. This CDR3 comprises 16 residues. The germline V gene encodes CDR1 KGHSH and CDR2 LQKENI. Trimming shortened V by 4 bases and J by 4 bases, and 16 bases separated the two germline ends. For the CDR3, the DNA is TGTGCCAGCTCACAAAATGGTCAGTGGAGCACCGGGGAGCTGTTTTTT. It is translated as CASSQNGQWSTGELFF.

This rearrangement joins TRBV5-4 to TRBJ2-7; weak D call: TRBD1 (5 bases). This CDR3 is 15 amino acids long. Germline V gene sequence: CDR1 SGHNT, CDR2 YYREEE (reference sequence). V shed 5 bases and J shed 3 bases, with 18 bases lying between them. For the CDR3, the DNA is TGTGCCAGCAGTTTAGGGGCGCGAAAGCACTACGAGCAGTACTTC. It codes for CASSLGARKHYEQYF.

The chain combines TRBV10-3 with TRBJ2-5; 9 bases match TRBD2. Trimming at V came to 3 bases and at J to 2 bases, leaving 7 bases not matched to a gene. Germline V gene sequence: CDR1 ENHRY, CDR2 SYGVKD. The CDR3 spans 16 residues. CDR3 protein: CAISDPGLAGQETQYF. CDR3 coding DNA: TGTGCCATCAGTGACCCTGGGCTAGCGGGACAAGAGACCCAGTACTTC.